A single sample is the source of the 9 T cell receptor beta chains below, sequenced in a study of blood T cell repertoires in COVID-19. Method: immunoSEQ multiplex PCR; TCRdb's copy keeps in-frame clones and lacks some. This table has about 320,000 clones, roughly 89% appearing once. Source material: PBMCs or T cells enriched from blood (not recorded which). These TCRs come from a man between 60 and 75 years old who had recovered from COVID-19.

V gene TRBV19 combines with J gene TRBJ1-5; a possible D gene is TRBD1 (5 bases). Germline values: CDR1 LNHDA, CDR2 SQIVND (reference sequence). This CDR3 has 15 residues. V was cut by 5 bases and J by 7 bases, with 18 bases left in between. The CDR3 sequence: CASSGGDARGQPQHF. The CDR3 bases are TGTGCCAGTAGTGGGGGGGATGCCCGGGGACAGCCCCAGCATTTT.

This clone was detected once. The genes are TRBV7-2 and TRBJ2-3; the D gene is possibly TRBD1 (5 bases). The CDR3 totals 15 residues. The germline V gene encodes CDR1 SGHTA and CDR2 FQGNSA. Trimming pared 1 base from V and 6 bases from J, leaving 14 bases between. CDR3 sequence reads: CASSLGTPGADTQYF. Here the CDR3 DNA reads TGTGCCAGCAGCTTAGGGACCCCTGGGGCGGATACGCAGTATTTT.

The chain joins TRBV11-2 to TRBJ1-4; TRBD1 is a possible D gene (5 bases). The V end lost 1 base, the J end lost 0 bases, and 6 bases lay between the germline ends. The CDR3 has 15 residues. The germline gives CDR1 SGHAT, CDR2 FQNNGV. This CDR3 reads CASSLGGATNEKLFF. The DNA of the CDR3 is TGTGCCAGCAGCTTAGGGGGGGCAACTAATGAAAAACTGTTTTTT.

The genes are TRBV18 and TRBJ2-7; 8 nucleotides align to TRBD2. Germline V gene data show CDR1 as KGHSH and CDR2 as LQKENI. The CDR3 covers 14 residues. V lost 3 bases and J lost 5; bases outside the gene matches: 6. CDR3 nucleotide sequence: TGTGCCAGCTCACCCCGGACTAGCTTACACGAGCAGTACTTC. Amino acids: CASSPRTSLHEQYF.

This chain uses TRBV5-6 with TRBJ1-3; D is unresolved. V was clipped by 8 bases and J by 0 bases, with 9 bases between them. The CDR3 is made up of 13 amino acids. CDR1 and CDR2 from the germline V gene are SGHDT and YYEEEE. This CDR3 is CASGRFSGNTIYF. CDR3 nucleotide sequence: TGTGCCAGTGGCCGATTCTCTGGAAACACCATATATTTT.

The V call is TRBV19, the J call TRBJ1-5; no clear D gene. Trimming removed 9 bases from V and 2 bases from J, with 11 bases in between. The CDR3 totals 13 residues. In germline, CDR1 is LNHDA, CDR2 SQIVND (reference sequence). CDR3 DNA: TGTGCCAGCTACGGGATTCGCAATCAGCCCCAGCATTTT. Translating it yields CASYGIRNQPQHF.

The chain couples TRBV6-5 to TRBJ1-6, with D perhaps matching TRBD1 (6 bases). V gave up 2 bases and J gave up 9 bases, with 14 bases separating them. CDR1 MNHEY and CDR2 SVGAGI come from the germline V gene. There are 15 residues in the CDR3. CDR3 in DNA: TGTGCCAGCAGTTACCTCCAGGGGATAGGTTCACCCCTCCACTTT. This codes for CASSYLQGIGSPLHF.

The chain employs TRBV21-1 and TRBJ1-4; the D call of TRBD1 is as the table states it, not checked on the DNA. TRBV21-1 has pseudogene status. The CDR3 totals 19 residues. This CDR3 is CASSPLGAGSQTTNEKLFF. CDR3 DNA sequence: TGTGCCAGCAGCCCCCTGGGGGCAGGGAGTCAGACAACTAATGAAAAACTGTTTTTT.

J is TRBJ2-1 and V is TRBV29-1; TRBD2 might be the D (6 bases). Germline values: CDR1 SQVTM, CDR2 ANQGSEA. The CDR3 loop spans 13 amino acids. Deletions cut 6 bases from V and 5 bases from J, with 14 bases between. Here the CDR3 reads CSVEAGLNNEQFF. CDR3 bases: TGCAGCGTGGAGGCGGGACTGAACAATGAGCAGTTCTTC.